The 23 T cell receptor beta chains listed next were all sequenced from one sample in a study of cytomegalovirus exposure and HLA in healthy donors. This table comes from immunoSEQ multiplex PCR, and its TCRdb copy is limited to in-frame clones, with some not included. This repertoire shows 250,000 to 400,000 clones, 88% found once; its top ten account for around 0.88%. Sequenced material: PBMCs. These TCRs come from a man aged 25 to 40 in good health and CMV-seronegative.

This rearrangement joins TRBV5-5 to TRBJ2-3, with no clear D. The length of the CDR3 is 14 residues. Germline loops: CDR1 SGHKS, CDR2 YYEKEE (reference sequence). V was trimmed by 2 bases and J by 2 bases, leaving 9 bases between them. The CDR3 sequence: CASSFRGATDTQYF. CDR3 nucleotide sequence: TGTGCCAGCAGCTTTAGAGGTGCCACAGATACGCAGTATTTT.

The rearrangement joins TRBV11-2 to TRBJ2-5; no clear D gene. V lost 0 bases and J lost 6, with 8 bases in between. The V gene's germline CDR1 is SGHAT and CDR2 FQNNGV. The CDR3 consists of 13 residues. CDR3 sequence: CASSLDRSKTQYF. The CDR3 DNA follows: TGTGCCAGCAGCTTAGATCGTAGTAAGACCCAGTACTTC.

This clone was observed once. The rearrangement uses TRBV7-6 and TRBJ2-3; 9 positions agree with TRBD2. Germline-derived CDR1 and CDR2 are SGHVS and FNYEAQ. Trimming removed 3 bases from V and 4 bases from J; junction bases left unmatched: 5. The CDR3 is 15 residues long. The CDR3 DNA reads TGTGCCAGCAGCTTTAGCGGGGGAGCCGCAGATACGCAGTATTTT. Its protein is CASSFSGGAADTQYF.

This rearrangement joins TRBV7-9 to TRBJ2-3; no definite D call. Germline V lookup: CDR1 SEHNR, CDR2 FQNEAQ (reference sequence). The CDR3 is 14 residues long. V gave up 0 bases and J gave up 8 bases, with 12 bases separating them. The CDR3, as DNA: TGTGCCAGCAGCTTAGCGTCGGTCTCTGGTACGCAGTATTTT. It codes for CASSLASVSGTQYF.

This clone was recorded a few times. The chain carries TRBV2 and TRBJ1-6, with no clear D. This CDR3 is built from 14 residues. Germline V gene lookup returns CDR1 SNHLY and CDR2 FYNNEI. Trimming took off 8 bases at V and 0 bases at J, with 8 bases between the two ends. CDR3 nucleotides: TGTGCCAGCCGGTCTGCCTCCTATAATTCACCCCTCCACTTT. Translated, it gives CASRSASYNSPLHF.

The J gene is TRBJ1-4, the V gene TRBV6-5, with D maybe TRBD1 (5 bases). Trimming removed 0 bases at V and 7 bases at J, with 12 bases between. The CDR3 totals 15 residues. Per germline, CDR1 MNHEY and CDR2 SVGAGI. The CDR3 region is CASSYSARVREKLFF. In nucleotides, the CDR3 is TGTGCCAGCAGTTACTCGGCCAGGGTTCGTGAAAAACTGTTTTTT.

The CDR3 nucleotides are TGTGCCAGCAGTTTAGGGACAGGGGGCCACGAGCAGTACTTC. Translating it yields CASSLGTGGHEQYF. V is TRBV6-5 and J is TRBJ2-5; 12 bases match TRBD1. The DNA end is a closer match to TRBJ2-7, so the J assignment may be wrong. Germline V gene sequence: CDR1 MNHEY, CDR2 SVGAGI. This CDR3 is built from 14 residues.

The chain carries TRBV6-5 and TRBJ1-2; tentatively, D is TRBD1 (6 bases). The CDR3 spans 13 residues. Germline CDR1 reads MNHEY; CDR2 reads SVGAGI. Deletions cut 2 bases from V and 8 bases from J, with 12 bases between. CDR3 in amino acids: CASSYDRLLGYTF. Here the CDR3 DNA reads TGTGCCAGCAGTTACGACAGGCTCCTGGGCTACACCTTC.

The V call is TRBV5-6, the J call TRBJ2-1, with 9 nucleotides matching TRBD2. Unmatched junction bases numbered 7, after V lost 2 bases and J lost 4 bases. CDR3 size: 16 residues. Germline CDR1 and CDR2: SGHDT and YYEEEE. The CDR3, as DNA: TGTGCCAGCAGCTTTAGCGGGGGCCCCCTATACAATGAGCAGTTCTTC. It is translated as CASSFSGGPLYNEQFF.

The chain is built from TRBV6-1 and TRBJ1-2; 10 nucleotides agree with TRBD1. J gave up 8 bases and V 8 bases, and 14 bases lay outside the gene matches. Per germline, CDR1 MNHNS and CDR2 SASEGT. The CDR3 has 15 residues. CDR3 in DNA: TGTGCCAGCCTCGGGACAGGGGATCGTCACATAGGCTACACCTTC. It is translated as CASLGTGDRHIGYTF.

The chain links TRBV19 to TRBJ1-2; D gene unclear. This CDR3 has 18 amino acids. V dropped 3 bases and J dropped 5 bases, with 25 bases sitting between them. Germline values: CDR1 LNHDA, CDR2 SQIVND (reference sequence). In DNA form, the CDR3 reads TGTGCCAGTAGTATTGGAACAACCCTTGCCCCTGCTAGGTATGGCTACACCTTC. Encoded protein: CASSIGTTLAPARYGYTF.

This sequence joins TRBV4-1 and TRBJ1-4, with D hard to call. The CDR3 sequence is 14 residues long. Germline CDR1 reads MGHRA; CDR2 reads YSYEKL. The V gene lost 4 bases and the J gene lost 5 bases, with 11 bases spanning the gap. The DNA for the CDR3 is TGCGCCAGCAGCCCACCGAGAGTCAATGAAAAACTGTTTTTT. Protein sequence: CASSPPRVNEKLFF.

This clone was counted between two and nine times. The gene calls are TRBV7-9 and TRBJ1-2; 8 bases map to TRBD1. V trimming: 5 bases; J trimming: 1 base; junction bases outside the gene matches: 9. Germline CDR1 reads SEHNR; CDR2 reads FQNEAQ (reference sequence). The CDR3 totals 16 residues. CDR3 bases: TGTGCCAGCAGCCCCCGGGACAGGCCTATTAACTATGGCTACACCTTC. Its protein product is CASSPRDRPINYGYTF.

This clone was found once. The rearrangement uses TRBV5-6 and TRBJ2-3; D not resolved. This CDR3 comprises 15 residues. V dropped 1 base and J dropped 3 bases, with 12 bases sitting between them. Germline V CDR1 and CDR2: SGHDT, YYEEEE. CDR3 DNA sequence: TGTGCCAGCAGCTTGCGGAACCAGGCAACAGATACGCAGTATTTT. Amino acid sequence: CASSLRNQATDTQYF.

The J gene is TRBJ2-7, the V gene TRBV10-3; 9 positions match TRBD1. The CDR3 sequence is 14 residues long. Losses at the gene ends were 6 bases for V and 2 bases for J; bases not matched to a gene: 5. In germline, CDR1 is ENHRY, CDR2 SYGVKD. CDR3 sequence (DNA): TGTGCCATCAGCTTGGACAGGGGAGCCTACGAGCAGTACTTC. Translating it yields CAISLDRGAYEQYF.

This clone occurred a few times. The V gene is TRBV27, the J gene TRBJ2-1, with 7 positions matching TRBD2. The V segment lost 3 bases and the J segment 0 bases; nucleotides outside the gene matches: 2. CDR1 and CDR2 (germline): MNHEY, SMNVEV (reference sequence). This CDR3 region has 15 residues. The CDR3 bases are TGTGCCAGCAGTTTGCGGGGGAGCTCCTACAATGAGCAGTTCTTC. Residues: CASSLRGSSYNEQFF.

The rearrangement links TRBV5-4 to TRBJ2-1; 7 bases line up with TRBD1. The germline V gene encodes CDR1 SGHNT and CDR2 YYREEE (reference sequence). With 4 bases clipped from V and 8 bases from J, the junction kept 9 bases outside the gene matches. This CDR3 comprises 14 residues. In nucleotides, the CDR3 is TGTGCCAGCAGCCGCGTCGACAGGGCTGATGAGCAGTTCTTC. This encodes CASSRVDRADEQFF.

The rearrangement uses TRBV7-9 and TRBJ2-7; 9 positions match TRBD1. The CDR3 is 16 amino acids. Germline-derived CDR1 and CDR2 are SEHNR and FQNEAQ (reference sequence). The V and J ends lost 0 bases and 2 bases, in that order; junction bases with no gene match: 5. CDR3 amino acids: CASSLAGGTGTYEQYF. The CDR3 DNA sequence: TGTGCCAGCAGCTTAGCCGGTGGGACAGGGACCTACGAGCAGTACTTC.

V and J are TRBV5-4 and TRBJ1-3; D gene uncertain. V was clipped by 0 bases and J by 2 bases, with 12 bases between them. The CDR3 length is 16 residues. CDR1 and CDR2 (germline): SGHNT, YYREEE (reference sequence). CDR3 DNA sequence: TGTGCCAGCAGCTTGGGGTCCGGGGTTGCTGGAAACACCATATATTTT. Amino acid sequence: CASSLGSGVAGNTIYF.

This clone has more than one count but fewer than ten. The chain employs TRBV29-1 and TRBJ1-2, with 10 bases that match TRBD1. There are 14 residues in the CDR3. The V gene's germline CDR1 is SQVTM and CDR2 ANQGSEA. J gave up 5 bases and V 8 bases, and 11 bases lay outside the gene matches. In DNA form, the CDR3 reads TGCAGCACCGGGACAGGGGTCAAACCGTATGGCTACACCTTC. Its translation: CSTGTGVKPYGYTF. The full variable domain, completed using reference TRBV29-1 and TRBJ1-2, is SAVISQKPSRDICQRGTSLTIQCQVDSQVTMMFWYRQQPGQSLTLIATANQGSEATYESGFVIDKFPISRPNLTFSTLTVSNMSPEDSSIYLCSTGTGVKPYGYTFGSGTRLTVV.

This rearrangement joins TRBV2 to TRBJ2-3; D perhaps matches TRBD2 (6 bases). This CDR3 region has 12 residues. V was trimmed by 6 bases and J by 5 bases, leaving 9 bases between them. In germline, CDR1 is SNHLY, CDR2 FYNNEI. The DNA of the CDR3 is TGTGCCAGCAGACTAGCAGGAGATACGCAGTATTTT. Translating it yields CASRLAGDTQYF.

The rearrangement joins TRBV5-6 to TRBJ1-2, with 11 bases aligning to TRBD1. Germline V gives CDR1 SGHDT, CDR2 YYEEEE. V shed 4 bases, J shed 5 bases, and the junction held 7 bases outside the gene matches. The CDR3 covers 15 residues. The CDR3 sequence: CASSEPGQGDYGYTF. CDR3 in DNA: TGTGCCAGCAGCGAACCGGGACAGGGGGATTATGGCTACACCTTC.

The rearrangement uses TRBV20-1 and TRBJ1-2; no clear D gene. The CDR3 loop spans 11 amino acids. The germline V gene encodes CDR1 DFQATT and CDR2 SNEGSKA (reference sequence). V was trimmed by 3 bases and J by 8 bases, leaving 10 bases between them. The DNA of the CDR3 is TGCAGTGCTAGCCATAGCCGAGGCTACACCTTC. It is translated as CSASHSRGYTF.